This TCR beta chain emerged from a study of blood T cell repertoires in COVID-19. The overall study: Collection of acute and convalescent COVID-19 samples took place in the United States, Italy and Spain. Sources were T cells, B-cell-depleted T cells, or PBMCs; the material itself was cDNA or gDNA.

Per the original methods: Reference gene primer amplification gave estimated nucleated cell counts. Using immunoSEQ multiplex PCR, the repertoire was profiled, and TCRdb retains in-frame clones only, with some absent. V and J calls and clone size follow that table, whereas D and trimming were derived from the DNA. This sample has fewer than 80,000 clones, with more than 75% found just once. The germline V gene has CDR1 LGHNT and CDR2 FRNRAP. This CDR3 region has 13 residues. Trimming took 6 bases from V and 4 from J; bases not matched to a gene: 3. The specimen was peripheral blood. The chain recombines TRBV12-5 with TRBJ2-7; 10 nucleotides agree with TRBD2. The clonotype was recovered from a human donor in a cohort sampled during active COVID-19. As DNA, the CDR3 is TGTGCTAGTGGCACTAGCGGGACTTACGAGCAGTACTTC. It yields the protein CASGTSGTYEQYF.